These T cell receptor beta chains were read from a single sample in a study of control samples from healthy donors and cancer patients. Only in-frame clones appear in the TCRdb table, and some are missing; sequencing was by immunoSEQ multiplex PCR. Of some 150,000 clones listed, less than 95% are singletons. The sequenced sample consisted of PBMCs. All receptors come from a man in his 60s with colorectal cancer. The CDR3 runs from the conserved cysteine through the conserved F or W. Each record gives: J gene, D gene, V gene, CDR3 protein. The D gene is left open where the match is weak.

TRBJ1-2	-	TRBV24-1	CATIPPTHRALHEYGYTF
TRBJ1-6	-	TRBV27	CASSGRINSPLHF
TRBJ1-1	-	TRBV9	CASSASSGETEAFF
TRBJ1-2	TRBD1	TRBV6-1	CASSEGQGGGSNYGYTF
TRBJ2-7	TRBD1	TRBV4-1	CASSPGQGSSYEQYF
TRBJ2-5	-	TRBV29-1	CSVQLYQETQYF
TRBJ2-3	-	TRBV10-1	CASSESLGFTDTQYF
TRBJ2-5	-	TRBV27	CASSSRRPEETQYF
TRBJ2-2	TRBD1	TRBV4-1	CASSHIRGRDTGELFF
TRBJ2-6	TRBD1	TRBV30	CAWKGAPGANVLTF
TRBJ2-7	TRBD2	TRBV28	CASTLLAGGREQYF
TRBJ2-7	-	TRBV12-3/TRBV12-4	CASSWYRSQEQYF
TRBJ2-1	-	TRBV7-6	CASSLAGETYNEQFF
TRBJ2-7	TRBD1	TRBV4-2	CASSQEGTGTYEQYF
TRBJ2-1	-	TRBV19	CVSSPVGTLSYNEQFF
TRBJ2-7	-	TRBV6-6	CASSFGQPYEQYF
TRBJ2-5	-	TRBV4-1	CASSQLISQEGETQYF
TRBJ2-1	TRBD2	TRBV4-3	CASSQGLANNEQFF
TRBJ2-2	-	TRBV18	CASSQGQKNTGELFF
TRBJ2-1	TRBD1	TRBV27	CASSLSDRQPYNEQFF
TRBJ2-3	TRBD2	TRBV3-1/TRBV3-2	CASSQDPGRGTDTQYF
TRBJ2-3	TRBD1	TRBV4-3	CASSQVTGLTDTQYF
TRBJ1-3	-	TRBV7-2	CASSLTGTSGNTIYF
TRBJ1-1	-	TRBV21-1	CASSKGSRVLNTEAFF
TRBJ2-1	-	TRBV28	CASSGGGLVFNEQFF
TRBJ1-5	TRBD1	TRBV19	CATAGQGGNQPQHF
TRBJ1-6	-	TRBV30	CAWSVRSSNSPLHF
TRBJ1-2	-	TRBV12-3/TRBV12-4	CASSPAAVYGYTF
TRBJ2-1	-	TRBV2	CASSELFQGASYNEQFF
TRBJ1-5	-	TRBV6-1	CASSKGQSEQPQHF
TRBJ1-2	-	TRBV2	CASTEGGSRAFNGYTF
TRBJ1-1	-	TRBV7-9	CASTPGGPTEAFF
TRBJ1-2	TRBD1	TRBV6-5	CASTVQGVTGYTF
TRBJ1-4	-	TRBV5-1	CASSLAIGGFSANEKLFF
TRBJ2-5	-	TRBV6-6	CASSWGGLGETQYF
TRBJ2-3	-	TRBV5-1	CASSPDTDTQYF
TRBJ2-7	TRBD2	TRBV2	CASRIAGNEQYF
TRBJ1-5	-	TRBV12-3/TRBV12-4	CASSRDSNQPQHF
TRBJ1-5	-	TRBV6-1	CASSEYGPQHF
TRBJ1-1	-	TRBV2	CASMRTANTEAFF
TRBJ2-3	TRBD2	TRBV19	CASSQRGRTDTQYF
TRBJ1-6	-	TRBV27	CASSLTVNSPLHF